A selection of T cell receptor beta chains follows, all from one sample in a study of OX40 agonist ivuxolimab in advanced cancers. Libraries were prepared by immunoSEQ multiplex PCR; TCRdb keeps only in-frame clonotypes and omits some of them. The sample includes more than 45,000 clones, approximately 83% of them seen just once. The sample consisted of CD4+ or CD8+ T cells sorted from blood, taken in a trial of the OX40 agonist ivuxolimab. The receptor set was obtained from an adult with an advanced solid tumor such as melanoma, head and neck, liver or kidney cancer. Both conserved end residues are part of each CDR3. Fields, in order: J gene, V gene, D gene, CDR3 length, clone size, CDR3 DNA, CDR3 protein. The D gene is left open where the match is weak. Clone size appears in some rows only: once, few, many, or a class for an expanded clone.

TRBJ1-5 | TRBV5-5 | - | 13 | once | TGTGCCAGCAGCAACCTGGACAGTATGGCCCAGCATTTT | CASSNLDSMAQHF
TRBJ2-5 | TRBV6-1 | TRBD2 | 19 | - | TGTGCCAGCAGTGAAGCGCTTGGTCTAGCGGGAGCAAGGCAAGAGACCCAGTACTTC | CASSEALGLAGARQETQYF
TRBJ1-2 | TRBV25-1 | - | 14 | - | TGTGCCAGCAGTGAATTTCGTGGGATGGGTGGCTACACCTTC | CASSEFRGMGGYTF
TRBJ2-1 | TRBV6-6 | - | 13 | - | TGTGCCAGCAGCCCGTTTGGGGTTTCCGAGCAGTTCTTC | CASSPFGVSEQFF
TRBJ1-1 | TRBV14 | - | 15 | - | TGTGCCAGCAGACAATACCAGGGGAGTGGGACTGAAGCTTTCTTT | CASRQYQGSGTEAFF
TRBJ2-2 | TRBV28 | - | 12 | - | TGTGCCAGCAGTAAGTGGTCCGGGGAGCTGTTTTTT | CASSKWSGELFF
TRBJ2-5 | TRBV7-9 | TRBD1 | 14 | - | TGTGCCAGCAGCTCGCTACAGGGGGGAGAGACCCAGTACTTC | CASSSLQGGETQYF
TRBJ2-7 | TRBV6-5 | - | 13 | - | TGTGCCAGCAGTTACGGGCCAGGGAACGAGCAGTACTTC | CASSYGPGNEQYF
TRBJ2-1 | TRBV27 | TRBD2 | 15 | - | TGTGCCAGCAGCCCCAGCGGGGGCCCATACAATGAGCAGTTCTTC | CASSPSGGPYNEQFF
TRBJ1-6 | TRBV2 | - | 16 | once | TGTGCCAGCAGATCCTTCTTCCGGGGGCTAAATTCACCCCTCCACTTT | CASRSFFRGLNSPLHF
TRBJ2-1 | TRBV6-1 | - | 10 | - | TGTGCCAGCAGGGAGAATGAGCAGTTCTTC | CASRENEQFF
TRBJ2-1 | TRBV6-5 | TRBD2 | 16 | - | TGTGCCAGCAGTTTCGGGACTAGCGGGTACTACAATGAGCAGTTCTTC | CASSFGTSGYYNEQFF
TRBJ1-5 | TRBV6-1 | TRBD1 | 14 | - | TGTGCCAGCAAGGACAGGGGGGCCAATCAGCCCCAGCATTTT | CASKDRGANQPQHF
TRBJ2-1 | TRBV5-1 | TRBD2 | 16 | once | TGCGCCAGCAGCCAACGTAGCGGGGGGGGCTACAATGAGCAGTTCTTC | CASSQRSGGGYNEQFF
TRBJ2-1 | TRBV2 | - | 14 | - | TGTGCCAGCAGTGAAGGCATGACTGGCAATGAGCAGTTCTTC | CASSEGMTGNEQFF
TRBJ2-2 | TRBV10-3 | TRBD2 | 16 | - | TGTGCCATCGGTAGCGGGGCGTTCGCGAACACCGGGGAGCTGTTTTTT | CAIGSGAFANTGELFF
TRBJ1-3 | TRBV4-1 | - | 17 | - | TGCGCCAGCAGCCCCCTTCCAGGGCAATCCTCTGGAAACACCATATATTTT | CASSPLPGQSSGNTIYF
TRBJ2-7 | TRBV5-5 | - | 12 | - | TGTGCCAGCAGCTTGGGGCTGGGCGAGCAGTACTTC | CASSLGLGEQYF
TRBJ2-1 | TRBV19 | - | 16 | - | TGTGCCAGTAGTGCCGAGGGTCACTCATCGGGCAATGAGCAGTTCTTC | CASSAEGHSSGNEQFF
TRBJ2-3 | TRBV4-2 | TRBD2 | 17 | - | TGTGCCAGCAGCGAGACTAGCGGGAGCAGGGGGGCAGATACGCAGTATTTT | CASSETSGSRGADTQYF
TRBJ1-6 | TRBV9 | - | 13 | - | TGTGCCAGCCAATTGGCAGTTAATTCACCCCTCCACTTT | CASQLAVNSPLHF
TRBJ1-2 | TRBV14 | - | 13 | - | TGTGCCAGCAGCACCGGACAGAACTATGGCTACACCTTC | CASSTGQNYGYTF
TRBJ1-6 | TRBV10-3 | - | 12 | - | TGTGCCATCAGGGGCAATAATTCACCCCTCCACTTT | CAIRGNNSPLHF
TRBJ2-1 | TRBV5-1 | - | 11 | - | TGCGCCAGCACCTCTCCGAGTGAGCAGTTCTTC | CASTSPSEQFF
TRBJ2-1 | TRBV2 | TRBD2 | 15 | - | TGTGCCAGCAGCGCAGGGACTAGCGGAAACAATGAGCAGTTCTTC | CASSAGTSGNNEQFF
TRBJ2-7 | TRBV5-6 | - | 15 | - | TGTGCCAGCAGTTATTTTCGGCAGGGCTGGTTCGAGCAGTACTTC | CASSYFRQGWFEQYF
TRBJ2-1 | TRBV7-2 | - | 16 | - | TGTGCCAGCAGCCCATTGTCTAGCGAAGCGTACAATGAGCAGTTCTTC | CASSPLSSEAYNEQFF
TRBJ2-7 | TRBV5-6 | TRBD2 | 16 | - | TGTGCCAGCAGCTTGGGGGCGGGCGGGAGTTGGAACGAGCAGTACTTC | CASSLGAGGSWNEQYF
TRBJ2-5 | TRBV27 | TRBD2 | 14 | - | TGTGCCAGTAGTCCCGGACTAGCGGTGGAGACCCAGTACTTC | CASSPGLAVETQYF